This entry describes one T cell receptor beta chain. Its cognate antigen has yet to be identified. No base-level quality is on record; no much larger clone is a single base apart. Via the germline V gene, CDR1 is MGHRA and CDR2 YSYEKL. Deletion took 0 bases off V and 7 bases off J, with a span of 12 bases between the germline ends. The CDR3 covers 14 residues, taking in both the cysteine and the phenylalanine. Only CDR3 DNA remains: 42 bases, in frame from the first base. Read against the paper, the sample's time point label means: baseline before first vaccination. Vaccinee samples were obtained from the UK trials COV001 and COV002, which included a single-blind randomized controlled phase 2/3 trial of AZD1222 (ChAdOx1 nCoV-19) in healthy adults. For TCRbeta chain sequencing, PBMC samples from trial participants were taken at day 0 and at day 28 after the second dose. This sample is drawn from a study of T cell responses to AZD1222 COVID-19 vaccine (dated by TCRdb to the early 2020s). For context, the study as a whole: Because spike-specific TCR depth and breadth did not differ between the two schedules, AZD1222 recipients who got a second dose at roughly 4 weeks were pooled with those who got a second dose at roughly 12 weeks. Enrollment into the trials was organized by age into subgroups of 18-55, 56-69 and 70-plus years, and those subgroups contained roughly 140, 27 and 60 TCR-sequenced participants, respectively. A total of about 230 trial participants underwent TCR sequencing, of whom around 200 received two doses of AZD1222 and about 26 received two doses of the MenACWY control vaccine.

General findings and caveats noted by the study authors: After two AZD1222 doses, both the breadth and the depth of spike-specific TCRs were significantly higher than at day 0 and than in MenACWY recipients. The 56-69-year group was small, and its depth increase did not reach significance, likely because of low power. No day 14 peak-response samples were available, so repertoires were characterized only after the peak T cell response. Conclusions about previously exposed vaccinees were limited because only a handful of AZD1222 recipients were SARS-CoV-2 seropositive at baseline. Participants were mostly white British and included more females than males, and it was suggested by the authors that clonal diversity may have been underestimated. CD4 TCRs associated with the vaccine covered the entire spike protein, and the dominant responses were in regions 160-218 and 743-854. Nearly half of unique spike-specific TCRs reportedly recognized epitopes outside regions mutated in the B.1.351 and B.1.1.7 variants.

The CDR3 regions of human TCRbeta chains were subjected to immunosequencing. The study's processing was this. TCRs in the repertoires were matched against a reference library of SARS-CoV-2-specific TCRs that had been generated with the MIRA antigen-specificity platform. Breadth was defined as the fraction of unique TCRs that were SARS-CoV-2-associated, and depth was defined as the fraction of total T cells that were SARS-CoV-2-associated. Using the MIRA data, each spike-specific TCR was assigned both to the spike region to which the TCR was reactive and to a CD4 or CD8 class. Log10-transformed breadth and depth values were compared by one-way ANOVA with Sidak's multiple comparisons tests. TCRdb provides this immuneACCESS table in a form limited to in-frame rearrangements. Some clones are lacking; in checked studies, under half of them reflect an unresolved V gene, and why the rest are absent is not known. That table gives V, J and clone size, and the DNA gave D and trimming. A total of tens of thousands of clones appear in this sample, around 87% of them only once. Clones ranked in the top ten supply around 24% of the sample.

Specimen: peripheral blood, collected on day 0 of AZD1222 vaccination. The chain was built from TRBV4-1 and TRBJ2-5, with an unclear D gene assignment. This sequence was found in an adult in good health. In nucleotide form, the sequence is TGCGCCAGCAGCCAAGAGCCCCAGCTTGGGACCCAGTACTTC. It is translated as CASSQEPQLGTQYF.